The 2 T cell receptor beta chains in this list originate from one sample, sequenced in a study of long-term antiretroviral therapy in people with HIV. The immunoSEQ assay was v3.0, run at survey level. The method was immunoSEQ multiplex PCR; TCRdb's version includes in-frame clones alone and lacks a portion of them. This table holds fewer than 25,000 clones, about nine tenths found once. Sequences were derived from unsorted PBMCs, sampled 1.8 years before starting antiretroviral therapy. Receptors were obtained from a woman aged 25 to 45 with HIV.

This clone was recorded only once. This chain links TRBV9 with TRBJ2-3; D is perhaps TRBD1 (5 bases). The CDR3 consists of 14 residues. Germline V gene sequence: CDR1 SGDLS, CDR2 YYNGEE. With 3 bases removed from V and 4 bases from J, the gap between germline ends came to 12 bases. As DNA, the CDR3 is TGTGCCAGCAGCGGGGGCATCCCGGCAGATACGCAGTATTTT. Its protein product is CASSGGIPADTQYF. Based on the CDR3 plus reference TRBV9 and TRBJ2-3, the full variable domain is DSGVTQTPKHLITATGQRVTLRCSPRSGDLSVYWYQQSLDQGLQFLIQYYNGEERAKGNILERFSAQQFPDLHSELNLSSLELGDSALYFCASSGGIPADTQYFGPGTRLTVL.

The rearrangement uses TRBV9 and TRBJ2-5; 7 positions match TRBD2. This CDR3 comprises 16 residues. Germline V gives CDR1 SGDLS, CDR2 YYNGEE. The ends lost 0 bases at V and 7 bases at J; junction bases unmatched: 12. CDR3 sequence (DNA): TGTGCCAGCAGCGTAGACTCCGATAATTTAGCGGGGACCCAGTACTTC. Translated: CASSVDSDNLAGTQYF.